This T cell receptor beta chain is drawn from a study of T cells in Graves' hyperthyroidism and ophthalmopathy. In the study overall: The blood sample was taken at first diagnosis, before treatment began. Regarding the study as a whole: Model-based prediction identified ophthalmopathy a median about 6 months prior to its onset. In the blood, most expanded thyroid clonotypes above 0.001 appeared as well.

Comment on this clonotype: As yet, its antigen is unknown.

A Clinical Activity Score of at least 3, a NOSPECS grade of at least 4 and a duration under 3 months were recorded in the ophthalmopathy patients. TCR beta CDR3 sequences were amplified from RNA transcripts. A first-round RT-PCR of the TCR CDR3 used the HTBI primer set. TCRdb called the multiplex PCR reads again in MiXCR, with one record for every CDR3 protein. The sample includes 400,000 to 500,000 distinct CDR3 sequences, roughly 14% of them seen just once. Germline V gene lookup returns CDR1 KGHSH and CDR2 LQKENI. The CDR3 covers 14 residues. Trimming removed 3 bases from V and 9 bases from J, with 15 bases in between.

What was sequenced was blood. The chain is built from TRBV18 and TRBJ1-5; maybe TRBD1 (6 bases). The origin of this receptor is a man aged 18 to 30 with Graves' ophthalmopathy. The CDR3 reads CASSPLTGIRPQHF. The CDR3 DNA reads TGTGCCAGCTCACCTCTGACAGGCATCAGGCCCCAGCATTTT. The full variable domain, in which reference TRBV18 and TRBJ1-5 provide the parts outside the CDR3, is NAGVMQNPRHLVRRRGQEARLRCSPMKGHSHVYWYRQLPEEGLKFMVYLQKENIIDESGMPKERFSAEFPKEGPSILRIQQVVRGDSAAYFCASSPLTGIRPQHFGDGTRLSIL.